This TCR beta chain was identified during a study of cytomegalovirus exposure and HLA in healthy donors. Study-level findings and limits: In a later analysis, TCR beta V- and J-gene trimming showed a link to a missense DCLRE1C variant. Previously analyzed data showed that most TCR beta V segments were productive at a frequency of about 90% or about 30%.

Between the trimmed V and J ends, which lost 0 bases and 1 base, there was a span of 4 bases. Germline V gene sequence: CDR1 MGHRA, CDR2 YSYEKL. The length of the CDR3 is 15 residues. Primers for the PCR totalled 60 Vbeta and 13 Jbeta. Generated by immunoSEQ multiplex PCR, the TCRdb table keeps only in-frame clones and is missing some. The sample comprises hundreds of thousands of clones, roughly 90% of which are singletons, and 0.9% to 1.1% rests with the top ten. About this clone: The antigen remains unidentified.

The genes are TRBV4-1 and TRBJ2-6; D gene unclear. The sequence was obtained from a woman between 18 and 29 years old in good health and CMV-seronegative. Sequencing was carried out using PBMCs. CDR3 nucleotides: TGCGCCAGCAGCCAAGATAGATCTGGGGCCAACGTCCTGACTTTC. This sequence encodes CASSQDRSGANVLTF.